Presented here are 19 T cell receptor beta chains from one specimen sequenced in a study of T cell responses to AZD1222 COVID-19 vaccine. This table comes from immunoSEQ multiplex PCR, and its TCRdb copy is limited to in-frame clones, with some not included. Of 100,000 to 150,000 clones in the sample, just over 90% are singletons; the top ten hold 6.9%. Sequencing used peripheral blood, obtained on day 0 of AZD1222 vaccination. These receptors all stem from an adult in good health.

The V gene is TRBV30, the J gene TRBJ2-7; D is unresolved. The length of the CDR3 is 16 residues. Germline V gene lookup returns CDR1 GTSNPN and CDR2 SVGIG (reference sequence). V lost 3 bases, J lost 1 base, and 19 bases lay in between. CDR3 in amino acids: CAWRGSLKGWSYEQYF. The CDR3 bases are TGTGCCTGGAGAGGTTCGTTGAAAGGTTGGTCCTACGAGCAGTACTTC.

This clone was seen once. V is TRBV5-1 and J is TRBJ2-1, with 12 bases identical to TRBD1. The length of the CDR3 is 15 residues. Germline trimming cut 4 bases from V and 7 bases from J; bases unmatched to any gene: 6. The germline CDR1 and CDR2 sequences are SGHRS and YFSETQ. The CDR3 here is CASSQPGQGANEQFF. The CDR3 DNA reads TGCGCCAGCAGCCAACCGGGACAGGGGGCTAATGAGCAGTTCTTC.

The CDR3 protein is CASSVDRGNSPLHF. The CDR3 region has the DNA TGTGCCAGCAGCGTAGACAGGGGAAATTCACCCCTCCACTTT. The chain is built from TRBV9 and TRBJ1-6, with 7 bases matching TRBD1. This CDR3 has 14 amino acids. The germline CDR1 and CDR2 sequences are SGDLS and YYNGEE. V lost 0 bases and J lost 7; bases outside the gene matches: 1.

CDR3 sequence reads: CASSVTSGGNEQFF. The DNA for the CDR3 is TGTGCCAGCAGCGTCACTAGCGGGGGCAATGAGCAGTTCTTC. The rearrangement uses TRBV9 and TRBJ2-1; 11 positions agree with TRBD2. The V gene's germline CDR1 is SGDLS and CDR2 YYNGEE. The CDR3 is 14 residues long. After removal of 2 bases from V and 6 bases from J, the junction contained 1 base not matched to a gene.

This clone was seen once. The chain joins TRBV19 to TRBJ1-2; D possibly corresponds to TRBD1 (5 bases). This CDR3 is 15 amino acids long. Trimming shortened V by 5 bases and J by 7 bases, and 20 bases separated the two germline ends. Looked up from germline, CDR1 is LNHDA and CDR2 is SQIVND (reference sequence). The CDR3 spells CASSFGGRSNRGYTF. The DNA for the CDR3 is TGTGCCAGTAGTTTTGGGGGTAGATCGAATCGTGGCTACACCTTC.

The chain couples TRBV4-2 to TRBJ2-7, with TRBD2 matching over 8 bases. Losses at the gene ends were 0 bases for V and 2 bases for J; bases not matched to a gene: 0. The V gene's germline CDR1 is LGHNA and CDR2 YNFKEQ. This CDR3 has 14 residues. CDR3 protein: CASSQERGAYEQYF. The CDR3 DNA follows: TGTGCCAGCAGCCAAGAGCGGGGGGCCTACGAGCAGTACTTC.

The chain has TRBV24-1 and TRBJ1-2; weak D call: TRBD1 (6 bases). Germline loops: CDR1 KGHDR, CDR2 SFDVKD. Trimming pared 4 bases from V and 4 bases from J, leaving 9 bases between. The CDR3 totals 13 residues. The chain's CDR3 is CATSEPGVYGYTF. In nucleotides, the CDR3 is TGTGCCACCAGTGAACCAGGGGTCTATGGCTACACCTTC.

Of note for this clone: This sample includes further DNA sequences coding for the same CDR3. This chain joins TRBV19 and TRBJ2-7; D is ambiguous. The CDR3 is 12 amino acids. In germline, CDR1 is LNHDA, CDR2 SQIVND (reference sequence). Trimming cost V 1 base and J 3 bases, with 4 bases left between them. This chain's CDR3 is CASSIVGYEQYF. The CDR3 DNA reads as TGTGCCAGTAGTATAGTAGGCTACGAGCAGTACTTC.

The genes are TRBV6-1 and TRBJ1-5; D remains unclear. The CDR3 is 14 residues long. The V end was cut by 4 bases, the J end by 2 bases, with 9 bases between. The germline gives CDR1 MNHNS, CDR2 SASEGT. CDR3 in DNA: TGTGCCAGCAGTGCTGGGATGGGCAATCAGCCCCAGCATTTT. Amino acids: CASSAGMGNQPQHF.

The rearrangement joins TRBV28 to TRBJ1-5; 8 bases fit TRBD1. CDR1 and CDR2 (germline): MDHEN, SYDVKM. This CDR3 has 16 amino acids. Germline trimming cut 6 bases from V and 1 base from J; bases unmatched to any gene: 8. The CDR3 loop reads CASSIHTGGSNQPQHF. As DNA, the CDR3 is TGTGCCAGCAGCATACACACAGGGGGGAGCAATCAGCCCCAGCATTTT.

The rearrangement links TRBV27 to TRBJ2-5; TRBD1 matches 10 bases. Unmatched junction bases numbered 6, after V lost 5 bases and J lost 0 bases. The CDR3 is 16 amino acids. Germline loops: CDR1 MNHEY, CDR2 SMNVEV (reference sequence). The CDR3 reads CASSPGQGDYQETQYF. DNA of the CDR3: TGTGCCAGCAGTCCCGGACAGGGGGACTACCAAGAGACCCAGTACTTC.

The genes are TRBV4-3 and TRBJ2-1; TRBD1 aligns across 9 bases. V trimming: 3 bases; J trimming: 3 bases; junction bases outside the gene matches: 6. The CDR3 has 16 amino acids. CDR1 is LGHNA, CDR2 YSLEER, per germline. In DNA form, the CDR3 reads TGCGCCAGCAGCCACCTACAGGGGGCCCTCTACAATGAGCAGTTCTTC. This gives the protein CASSHLQGALYNEQFF.

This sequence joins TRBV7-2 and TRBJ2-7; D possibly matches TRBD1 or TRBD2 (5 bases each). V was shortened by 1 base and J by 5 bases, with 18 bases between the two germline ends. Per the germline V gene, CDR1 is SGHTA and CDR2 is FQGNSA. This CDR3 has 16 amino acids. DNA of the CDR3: TGTGCCAGCAGCTTAGTCGGGGTAGGGGTCCTCCACGAGCAGTACTTC. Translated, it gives CASSLVGVGVLHEQYF.

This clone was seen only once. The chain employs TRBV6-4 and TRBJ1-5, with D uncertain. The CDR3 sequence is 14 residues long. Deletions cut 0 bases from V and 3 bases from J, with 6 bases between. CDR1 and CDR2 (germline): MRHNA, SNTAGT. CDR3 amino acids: CASSDSGFNQPQHF. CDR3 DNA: TGTGCCAGCAGTGACTCTGGGTTCAATCAGCCCCAGCATTTT.

In DNA form, the CDR3 reads TGTGCCAGCTTAATAGACAGGGGAAGATTAAGTAACTATGGCTACACCTTC. This encodes CASLIDRGRLSNYGYTF. The genes are TRBV2 and TRBJ1-2; 8 bases fit TRBD1. V shed 8 bases and J 1 base; nucleotides not matched to a gene: 15. Germline V gene data show CDR1 as SNHLY and CDR2 as FYNNEI. The CDR3 covers 17 residues.

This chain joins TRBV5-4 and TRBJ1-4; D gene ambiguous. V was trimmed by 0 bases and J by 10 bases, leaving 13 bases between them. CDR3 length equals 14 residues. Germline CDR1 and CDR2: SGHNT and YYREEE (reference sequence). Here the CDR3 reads CASSLGRAESKLFF. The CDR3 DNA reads TGTGCCAGCAGCTTGGGACGGGCGGAATCAAAACTGTTTTTT.

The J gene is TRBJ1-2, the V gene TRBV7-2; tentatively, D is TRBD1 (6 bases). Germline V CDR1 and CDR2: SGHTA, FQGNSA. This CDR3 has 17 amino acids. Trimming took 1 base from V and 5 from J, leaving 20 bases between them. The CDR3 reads CASSLVGSGAQRYGYTF. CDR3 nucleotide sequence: TGTGCCAGCAGCTTAGTAGGGTCAGGGGCCCAGCGGTATGGCTACACCTTC. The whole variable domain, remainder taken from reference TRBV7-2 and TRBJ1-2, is GAGVSQSPSNKVTEKGKDVELRCDPISGHTALYWYRQSLGQGLEFLIYFQGNSAPDKSGLPSDRFSAERTGGSVSTLTIQRTQQEDSAVYLCASSLVGSGAQRYGYTFGSGTRLTVV.

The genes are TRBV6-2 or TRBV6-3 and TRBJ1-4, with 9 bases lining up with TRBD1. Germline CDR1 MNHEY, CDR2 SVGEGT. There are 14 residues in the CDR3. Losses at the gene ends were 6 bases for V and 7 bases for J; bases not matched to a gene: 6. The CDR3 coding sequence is TGTGCCAGCAGCCGGGACAGGGAGAGTGAAAAACTGTTTTTT. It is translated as CASSRDRESEKLFF.

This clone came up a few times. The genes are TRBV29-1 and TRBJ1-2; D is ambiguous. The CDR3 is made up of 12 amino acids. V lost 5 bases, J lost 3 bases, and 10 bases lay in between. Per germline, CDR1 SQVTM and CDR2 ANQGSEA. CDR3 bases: TGCAGCGTTTCGAGGGCAGACTATGGCTACACCTTC. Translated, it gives CSVSRADYGYTF.